The rows below give T cell receptor beta chains drawn from one sample of a study of T-cell memory formation after mild COVID-19. TCRdb analysed the 5' RACE reads with MiXCR anew, one entry per CDR3 protein. The repertoire holds some 350,000 distinct CDR3 sequences, with under 15% as singletons. Sequenced input: PBMCs or a T cell subset sorted from them (not recorded which). The source is a young man who had mild COVID-19 (a few samples of this study predate the infection). Cell type and time point are not known. The CDR3 runs from the conserved cysteine through the conserved F or W. The D gene is left open where the match is weak. Some rows have no size entry. The others give once, few or many, or a class for an expanded clone.

V	J	size	D	DNA	CDR3
TRBV30	TRBJ1-1	.	.	TGTGCCTGGAGTGTACTTGGGCCTGAAGCTTTCTTT	CAWSVLGPEAFF
TRBV5-1	TRBJ2-3	few	.	TGCGCCAGCACCCTCCAGGGTCCGACAGATACGCAGTATTTT	CASTLQGPTDTQYF
TRBV7-2	TRBJ2-3	few	.	TGTGCCAGCAGCTTAAGTTCCTCCTTGGCAACAGATACGCAGTATTTT	CASSLSSSLATDTQYF
TRBV7-6	TRBJ2-1	few	TRBD1	TGTGCCAGCAGCTTACCTCCGGGACAGGGTCACAATGAGCAGTTCTTC	CASSLPPGQGHNEQFF
TRBV6-6	TRBJ2-7	.	TRBD1	TGTGCCAGCAGTCCAACTCGGGACAGGAGCTACGAGCAGTACTTC	CASSPTRDRSYEQYF
TRBV20-1	TRBJ1-3	few	.	TGCAGTGCTAGGGCGGCTATTCTCTCTGGAAACACCATATATTTT	CSARAAILSGNTIYF
TRBV5-4	TRBJ2-2	few	TRBD2	TGTGCCAGCAGCCCGGGACTAGCGGGGGGCTCGGCCGGGGAGCTGTTTTTT	CASSPGLAGGSAGELFF
TRBV29-1	TRBJ2-7	few	TRBD1	TGCAGCGCCTGGGGGGGACAGGGGGACGAGCAGTACTTC	CSAWGGQGDEQYF
TRBV29-1	TRBJ2-4	many	.	TGCAGCGTTGCAATCCCCAGAGACATTCAGTACTTC	CSVAIPRDIQYF
TRBV15	TRBJ1-2	.	TRBD1	TGTGCCACCAGCAGAGGACAGGGGAAAGGCTACACCTTC	CATSRGQGKGYTF
TRBV6-2/TRBV6-3	TRBJ2-5	few	.	TGTGCCAGCAGTTACAGCATGGAGACCCAGTACTTC	CASSYSMETQYF
TRBV4-2	TRBJ2-2	.	.	TGTGCCAGCAGCCAAGATTGGACAGTCACCGGGGAGCTGTTTTTT	CASSQDWTVTGELFF
TRBV6-2/TRBV6-3	TRBJ2-3	.	TRBD2	TGTGCCAGCAGTCGCCCGGGACTAGCGGGAAAAGATACGCAGTATTTT	CASSRPGLAGKDTQYF
TRBV6-1	TRBJ1-2	.	TRBD1	TGTGCCAGCAGTGAGCAGGGGGCCATCTATGGCTACACCTTC	CASSEQGAIYGYTF
TRBV7-2	TRBJ2-2	.	.	TGTGCCAGCGGCGTGGGGTGGGGCGCCGGGGAGCTGTTTTTT	CASGVGWGAGELFF
TRBV4-3	TRBJ2-3	few	TRBD1	TGCGCCAGCAGCCAAGATAGTCGACAGGGGGAGAGCACAGATACGCAGTATTTT	CASSQDSRQGESTDTQYF
TRBV7-3	TRBJ1-6	few	.	TGTGCCAGCAGCTGGAGGTGGGATTCACCCCTCCACTTT	CASSWRWDSPLHF
TRBV20-1	TRBJ1-5	few	.	TGCAGTGCGGCGGAGAGTGGCAATCAGCCCCAGCATTTT	CSAAESGNQPQHF
TRBV7-3	TRBJ2-3	few	.	TGTGCCAGCAGCACCTGGGGATCAGGGGATACGCAGTATTTT	CASSTWGSGDTQYF
TRBV7-2	TRBJ1-5	few	.	TGTGCCAGCCGGACCGTCGCCAATAGCAATCAGCCCCAGCATTTT	CASRTVANSNQPQHF
TRBV20-1	TRBJ2-4	.	.	TGCAGTGCTAGCGAGGGGTTTGCCAAAAACATTCAGTACTTC	CSASEGFAKNIQYF
TRBV6-2/TRBV6-3	TRBJ2-3	few	.	TGTGCCAGCAGGCCTCCACGGAACACAGATACGCAGTATTTT	CASRPPRNTDTQYF
TRBV5-1	TRBJ2-1	few	.	TGCGCCAGCTACTTTATGGCAGGGCAAGGCGACAATGAGCAGTTCTTC	CASYFMAGQGDNEQFF
TRBV30	TRBJ1-1	.	.	TGTGCCTGGAGTGGGACTATTGGGGCTTTCTTT	CAWSGTIGAFF
TRBV27	TRBJ2-7	few	.	TGTGCCAGCGGGGGAGACTCCCTCGAGCAGTACTTC	CASGGDSLEQYF
TRBV11-1	TRBJ2-4	few	.	TGTGCCAGCAGCTATGCCGGGTGGGGAACCAAAAACATTCAGTACTTC	CASSYAGWGTKNIQYF
TRBV6-5	TRBJ2-7	.	TRBD1	TGTGCCAGCAGTTACAGACAGGGGACCCACGAGCAGTACTTC	CASSYRQGTHEQYF
TRBV6-1	TRBJ2-5	.	.	TGTGCCAGCAGTGAACACGGCAGCCAGGAGACCCAGTACTTC	CASSEHGSQETQYF
TRBV7-6	TRBJ2-1	.	TRBD2	TGTGCCAGCAGCCAAGAACGGGGGGGGACTAGTAATGAGCAGTTCTTC	CASSQERGGTSNEQFF
TRBV10-3	TRBJ1-1	.	.	TGTGCCATCAGTTCCCGGGAGAACACTGAAGCTTTCTTT	CAISSRENTEAFF
TRBV30	TRBJ2-2	few	TRBD1	TGTGCCTGGAGCGACCGGGGACAGGGGGCCGGGGAGCTGTTTTTT	CAWSDRGQGAGELFF
TRBV12-3/TRBV12-4	TRBJ2-3	many	TRBD2	TGTGCCACCGGGGACTACCTCACAGATACGCAGTATTTT	CATGDYLTDTQYF
TRBV5-1	TRBJ2-1	many	TRBD1	TGCGCCAGCAGCCGGGACAGGGCCCTCAATGAGCAGTTCTTC	CASSRDRALNEQFF
TRBV11-2	TRBJ2-5	many	.	TGTGCCAGCAGCTCACCGGGGATTCAAGAGACCCAGTACTTC	CASSSPGIQETQYF
TRBV7-9	TRBJ1-2	few	.	TGTGCGGGCAGGGGCGAAGATGGCTACACCTTC	CAGRGEDGYTF
TRBV4-2	TRBJ2-1	few	TRBD2	TGTGCCAGCAGCCAAGATCTTGCGGGGGGGCCTGGGCAGTTCTTC	CASSQDLAGGPGQFF
TRBV7-2	TRBJ2-3	many	TRBD2	TGTGCCAGCAGCTTAGCGGCGGGGGGGGACACAGATACGCAGTATTTT	CASSLAAGGDTDTQYF
TRBV4-3	TRBJ2-3	few	TRBD2	TGCGCCAGCAGCCAAGGGCCGGCTAGCGGGTACGCAGATACGCAGTATTTT	CASSQGPASGYADTQYF
TRBV20-1	TRBJ1-1	.	TRBD1	TGCAGTGCTGCCCCGGGACAGTCGAACACTGAAGCTTTCTTT	CSAAPGQSNTEAFF
TRBV6-2/TRBV6-3	TRBJ1-1	.	.	TGTGCCAGCAGTTACTCGGGGCGCGCTGAAGCTTTCTTT	CASSYSGRAEAFF
TRBV6-5	TRBJ2-5	many	.	TGTGCCAGCAGTTACTCAATCGGGGGCAGGGAGGGCCAGTACTTC	CASSYSIGGREGQYF
TRBV5-1	TRBJ1-1	many	.	TGCGCCAGCAGCTTGGAGGGGCAAAACACTGAAGCTTTCTTT	CASSLEGQNTEAFF
TRBV5-1	TRBJ2-7	.	.	TGCGCCAGCAGCTTCAGTACTACCTACGAGCAGTACTTC	CASSFSTTYEQYF
TRBV6-2/TRBV6-3	TRBJ2-1	many	.	TGTGCCAGCAGTTACACCAAGACACAGGTAAAGCAGTTCTTC	CASSYTKTQVKQFF
TRBV7-9	TRBJ1-2	many	.	TGTGCCAGCAGCTTTAGCGGGGGTGGCTACACCTTC	CASSFSGGGYTF
TRBV7-8	TRBJ1-1	few	.	TGTGCCAGCAGGCGGACCTACAGTTGGGGGACTGAAGCTTTCTTT	CASRRTYSWGTEAFF